These 12 T cell receptor beta chains were all obtained from the same sample, sequenced in a study of T cell responses to AZD1222 COVID-19 vaccine. Measured with immunoSEQ multiplex PCR; TCRdb has only the in-frame clones, and not every one. The data show just under 95,000 clones, approximately 91% seen once. Specimen: peripheral blood, collected on day 0 of AZD1222 vaccination. All receptors derive from an adult in good health.

The V call is TRBV5-1, the J call TRBJ1-3, with TRBD1 matching 8 bases. Germline V CDR1 and CDR2: SGHRS, YFSETQ. CDR3 length: 15 residues. Trimming cost V 4 bases and J 2 bases; bases outside gene matches: 5. For the CDR3, the DNA is TGCGCCAGCAGCCTGGGGACAGGAGCTGGAAACACCATATATTTT. The encoded protein is CASSLGTGAGNTIYF.

The genes are TRBV7-2 and TRBJ1-6; no firm D call. This CDR3 comprises 15 residues. V gave up 1 base and J gave up 3 bases, with 7 bases separating them. Germline loops: CDR1 SGHTA, CDR2 FQGNSA. The CDR3 reads CASSLEGIYNSPLHF. CDR3 DNA: TGTGCCAGCAGCTTAGAAGGGATCTATAATTCACCCCTCCACTTT. Together with reference TRBV7-2 and TRBJ1-6, the CDR3 gives the full variable domain: GAGVSQSPSNKVTEKGKDVELRCDPISGHTALYWYRQSLGQGLEFLIYFQGNSAPDKSGLPSDRFSAERTGGSVSTLTIQRTQQEDSAVYLCASSLEGIYNSPLHFGNGTRLTVT.

The chain is built from TRBV18 and TRBJ1-5, with 11 bases fitting TRBD1. Losses at the gene ends were 5 bases for V and 6 bases for J; bases not matched to a gene: 6. The germline CDR1 and CDR2 sequences are KGHSH and LQKENI. CDR3 length: 15 amino acids. For the CDR3, the DNA is TGTGCCAGCTCATTCGGACAGGGGGCTTTTCAGCCCCAGCATTTT. It specifies CASSFGQGAFQPQHF. The complete variable domain, with remaining parts taken from reference TRBV18 and TRBJ1-5, reads NAGVMQNPRHLVRRRGQEARLRCSPMKGHSHVYWYRQLPEEGLKFMVYLQKENIIDESGMPKERFSAEFPKEGPSILRIQQVVRGDSAAYFCASSFGQGAFQPQHFGDGTRLSIL.

This sequence joins TRBV7-6 and TRBJ2-5, with D possibly matching TRBD1 (6 bases). CDR3 length equals 15 residues. Looked up from germline, CDR1 is SGHVS and CDR2 is FNYEAQ. Trimming stripped 2 bases from V and 1 base from J, with 11 bases between. CDR3: CASSLFPGAQETQYF. The CDR3 bases are TGTGCCAGCAGCTTATTTCCAGGGGCCCAAGAGACCCAGTACTTC.

The rearrangement joins TRBV29-1 to TRBJ1-1; the match to TRBD1 covers 7 bases. This CDR3 spans 12 amino acids. Germline V gene lookup returns CDR1 SQVTM and CDR2 ANQGSEA. J lost 10 bases, V lost 6 bases, and 11 bases had no gene match. The CDR3 loop is CSVGQQGLGAFF. As DNA, the CDR3 is TGCAGCGTAGGCCAACAGGGGCTTGGAGCTTTCTTT.

This clone was detected only once. The chain uses TRBV5-4 and TRBJ2-3, with 11 bases aligning to TRBD2. The germline V gene has CDR1 SGHNT and CDR2 YYREEE (reference sequence). J lost 3 bases, V lost 3 bases, and 6 bases had no gene match. The length of the CDR3 is 16 residues. CDR3 DNA sequence: TGTGCCAGCAGCTCCATCCTAGCGGGGGGTACAGATACGCAGTATTTT. Protein: CASSSILAGGTDTQYF.

The genes are TRBV10-2 and TRBJ2-1; no clear D. With 4 bases removed from V and 10 bases from J, the gap between germline ends came to 20 bases. Germline-derived CDR1 and CDR2 are WSHSY and SAAADI. This CDR3 comprises 15 residues. The CDR3 reads CASSGVGMWAGEQFF. CDR3 coding DNA: TGCGCCAGCAGTGGTGTCGGCATGTGGGCCGGGGAGCAGTTCTTC.

Only a few counts were recorded for this clone. This chain joins TRBV4-2 and TRBJ1-2; D not resolved. Between the trimmed V and J ends, which lost 0 bases and 3 bases, there was a span of 20 bases. Germline CDR1 and CDR2: LGHNA and YNFKEQ. The CDR3 runs 18 residues. The CDR3 protein is CASSQETGYPDADYGYTF. The CDR3 coding sequence is TGTGCCAGCAGCCAAGAAACGGGGTATCCTGACGCGGACTATGGCTACACCTTC.

This clone was picked up a small number of times. The V and J genes are TRBV28 and TRBJ2-3; D not resolved. Trimming took 2 bases from V and 0 from J, leaving 9 bases between them. Germline V gene sequence: CDR1 MDHEN, CDR2 SYDVKM. The CDR3 sequence is 15 residues long. The CDR3 here is CASSLTPGSTDTQYF. CDR3 sequence (DNA): TGTGCCAGCAGTTTAACCCCCGGGAGCACAGATACGCAGTATTTT.

This clone has more than one count but fewer than ten. The germline gene is not matched at one end of the junction; a read error may be the cause. This chain uses TRBV27 with TRBJ1-1; a possible D gene is TRBD1 (6 bases). Germline CDR1 is MNHEY and CDR2 is SMNVEV (reference sequence). The CDR3 has 15 residues. CDR3 protein: CASSPWTEPNSEAFF. CDR3 DNA: TGTGCCAGCAGTCCTTGGACAGAGCCGAACTCTGAAGCTTTCTTT.

This chain connects TRBV5-1 to TRBJ2-3, with 7 positions matching TRBD1. Per the germline V gene, CDR1 is SGHRS and CDR2 is YFSETQ. Trimming cost V 4 bases and J 2 bases; bases outside gene matches: 7. This CDR3 contains 15 residues. CDR3 sequence: CASSATGLITDTQYF. The CDR3 coding sequence is TGCGCCAGCAGCGCGACAGGGCTTATCACAGATACGCAGTATTTT.

The chain employs TRBV19 and TRBJ1-6; no firm D call. V was pared by 0 bases and J by 6 bases, with 6 bases between. The germline V gene encodes CDR1 LNHDA and CDR2 SQIVND (reference sequence). CDR3 length: 14 residues. The CDR3 DNA is TGTGCCAGTAGTATAGATCGAGGTAATTCACCCCTCCACTTT. Its protein is CASSIDRGNSPLHF.